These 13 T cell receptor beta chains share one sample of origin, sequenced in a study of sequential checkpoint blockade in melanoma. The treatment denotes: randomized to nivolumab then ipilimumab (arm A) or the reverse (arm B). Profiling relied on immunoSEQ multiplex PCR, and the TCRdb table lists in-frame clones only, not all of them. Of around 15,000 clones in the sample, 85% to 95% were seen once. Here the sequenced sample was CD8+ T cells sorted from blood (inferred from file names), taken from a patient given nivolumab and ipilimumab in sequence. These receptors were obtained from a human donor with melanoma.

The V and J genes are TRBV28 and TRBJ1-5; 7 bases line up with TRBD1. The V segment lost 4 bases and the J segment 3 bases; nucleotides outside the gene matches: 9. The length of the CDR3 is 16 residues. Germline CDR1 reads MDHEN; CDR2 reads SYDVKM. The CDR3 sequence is CASSSIRDRDNQPQHF. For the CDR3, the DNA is TGTGCCAGCAGTTCCATCCGGGACAGAGACAATCAGCCCCAGCATTTT.

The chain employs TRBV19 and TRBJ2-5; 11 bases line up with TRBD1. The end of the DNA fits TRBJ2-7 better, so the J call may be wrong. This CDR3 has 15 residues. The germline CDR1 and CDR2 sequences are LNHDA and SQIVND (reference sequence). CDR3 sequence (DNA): TGTGCCAGTAGTTCCGGACAGGGGGCCAGTTACGAGCAGTACTTC. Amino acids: CASSSGQGASYEQYF.

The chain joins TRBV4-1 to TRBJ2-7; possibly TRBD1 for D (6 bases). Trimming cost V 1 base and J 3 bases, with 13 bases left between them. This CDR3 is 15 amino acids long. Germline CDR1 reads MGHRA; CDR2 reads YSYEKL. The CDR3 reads CASSQAGDNHYEQYF. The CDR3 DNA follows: TGCGCCAGCAGCCAAGCCGGGGACAATCACTACGAGCAGTACTTC.

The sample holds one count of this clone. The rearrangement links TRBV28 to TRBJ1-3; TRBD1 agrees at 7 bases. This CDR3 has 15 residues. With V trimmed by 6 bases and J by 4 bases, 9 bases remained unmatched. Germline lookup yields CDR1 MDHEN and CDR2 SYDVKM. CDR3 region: CASRLDRAPGNTIYF. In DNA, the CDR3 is TGTGCCAGCAGGCTCGACAGGGCGCCCGGAAACACCATATATTTT. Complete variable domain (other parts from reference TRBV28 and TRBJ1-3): DVKVTQSSRYLVKRTGEKVFLECVQDMDHENMFWYRQDPGLGLRLIYFSYDVKMKEKGDIPEGYSVSREKKERFSLILESASTNQTSMYLCASRLDRAPGNTIYFGEGSWLTVV.

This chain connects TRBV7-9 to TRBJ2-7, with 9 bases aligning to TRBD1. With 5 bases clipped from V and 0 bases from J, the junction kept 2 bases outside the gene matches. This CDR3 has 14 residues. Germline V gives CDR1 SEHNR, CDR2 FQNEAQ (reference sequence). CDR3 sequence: CASSPTGGSYEQYF. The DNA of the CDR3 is TGTGCCAGCAGCCCGACAGGGGGCTCCTACGAGCAGTACTTC.

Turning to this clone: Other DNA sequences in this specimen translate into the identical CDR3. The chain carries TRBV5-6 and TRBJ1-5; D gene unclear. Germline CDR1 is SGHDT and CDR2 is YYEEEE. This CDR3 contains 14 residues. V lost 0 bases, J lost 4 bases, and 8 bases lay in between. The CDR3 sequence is CASSLAAGNQPQHF. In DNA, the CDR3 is TGTGCCAGCAGCTTGGCGGCCGGGAATCAGCCCCAGCATTTT.

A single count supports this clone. The CDR3 DNA follows: TGCAGCGTTGAAGGGCGACGGACACCAAGGGAGACCCAGTACTTC. Protein sequence: CSVEGRRTPRETQYF. The J gene is TRBJ2-5, the V gene TRBV29-1, with D possibly TRBD1 on 5 matching bases. The V end was cut by 1 base, the J end by 5 bases, with 17 bases between. Germline CDR1 and CDR2: SQVTM and ANQGSEA. This CDR3 contains 15 residues. Supplemented by reference TRBV29-1 and TRBJ2-5, the full variable domain reads SAVISQKPSRDICQRGTSLTIQCQVDSQVTMMFWYRQQPGQSLTLIATANQGSEATYESGFVIDKFPISRPNLTFSTLTVSNMSPEDSSIYLCSVEGRRTPRETQYFGPGTRLLVL.

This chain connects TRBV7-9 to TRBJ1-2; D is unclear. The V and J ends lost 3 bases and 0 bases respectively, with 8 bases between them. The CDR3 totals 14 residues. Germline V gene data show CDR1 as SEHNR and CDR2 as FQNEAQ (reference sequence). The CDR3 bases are TGTGCCAGCAGCTTCCCCGAGACTAACTATGGCTACACCTTC. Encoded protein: CASSFPETNYGYTF.

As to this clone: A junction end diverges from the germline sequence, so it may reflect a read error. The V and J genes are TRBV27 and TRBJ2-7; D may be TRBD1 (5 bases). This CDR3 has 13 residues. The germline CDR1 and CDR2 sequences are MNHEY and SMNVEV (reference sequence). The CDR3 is CAGSSYRSYEQYF. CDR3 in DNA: TGTGCCGGCAGTTCCTACAGGTCCTACGAGCAGTACTTC.

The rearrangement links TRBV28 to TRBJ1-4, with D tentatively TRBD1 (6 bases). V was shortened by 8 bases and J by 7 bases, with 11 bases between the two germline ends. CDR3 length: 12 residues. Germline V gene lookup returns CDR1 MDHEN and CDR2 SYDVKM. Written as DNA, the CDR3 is TGTGCCAGCGGGGGCCTCGCTGAAAAACTGTTTTTT. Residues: CASGGLAEKLFF.

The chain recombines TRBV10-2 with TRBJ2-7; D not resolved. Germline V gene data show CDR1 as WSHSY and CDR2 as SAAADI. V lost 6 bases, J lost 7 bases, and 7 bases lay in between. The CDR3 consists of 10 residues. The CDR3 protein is CASRHREQYF. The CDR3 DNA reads TGCGCCAGCAGGCATAGAGAGCAGTACTTC.

In nucleotides, the CDR3 is TGTGCCAGTAGTCTTAGCGGCGGGGGCTCTGAAGCTTTCTTT. Its protein product is CASSLSGGGSEAFF. J is TRBJ1-1 and V is TRBV19; D possibly corresponds to TRBD1 (6 bases). V gave up 5 bases and J gave up 6 bases, with 16 bases separating them. The germline V gene has CDR1 LNHDA and CDR2 SQIVND (reference sequence). The CDR3 is 14 residues long.

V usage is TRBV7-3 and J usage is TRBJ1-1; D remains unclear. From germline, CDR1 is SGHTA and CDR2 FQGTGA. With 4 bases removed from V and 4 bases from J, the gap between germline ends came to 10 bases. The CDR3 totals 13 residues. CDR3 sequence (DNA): TGTGCCAGCAGCTACTCCCTATCCACTGAAGCTTTCTTT. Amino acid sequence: CASSYSLSTEAFF.